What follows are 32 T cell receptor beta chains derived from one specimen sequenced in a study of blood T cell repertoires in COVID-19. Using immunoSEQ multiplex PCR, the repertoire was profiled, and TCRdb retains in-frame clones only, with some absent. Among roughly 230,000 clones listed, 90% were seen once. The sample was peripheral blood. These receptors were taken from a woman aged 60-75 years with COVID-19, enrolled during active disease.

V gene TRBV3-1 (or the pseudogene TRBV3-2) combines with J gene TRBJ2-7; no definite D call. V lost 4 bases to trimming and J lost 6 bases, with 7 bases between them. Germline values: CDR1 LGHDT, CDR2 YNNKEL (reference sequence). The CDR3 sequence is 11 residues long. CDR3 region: CASSLSSEQYF. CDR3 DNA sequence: TGTGCCAGCAGCCTCTCGTCCGAGCAGTACTTC.

The CDR3 loop is CASSYAGHTAFF. The CDR3 region has the DNA TGTGCCAGCAGCTACGCCGGACACACGGCTTTCTTT. The chain employs TRBV11-2 and TRBJ1-1, with a possible D match to TRBD1 (5 bases). V lost 4 bases, J lost 11 bases, and 14 bases lay in between. This CDR3 region has 12 residues. Looked up from germline, CDR1 is SGHAT and CDR2 is FQNNGV.

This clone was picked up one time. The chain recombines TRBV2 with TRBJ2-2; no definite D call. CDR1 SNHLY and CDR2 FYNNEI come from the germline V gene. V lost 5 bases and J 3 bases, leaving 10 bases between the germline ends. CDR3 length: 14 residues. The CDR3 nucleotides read TGTGCCAGCAGTATTTCCCTTGACACCGGGGAGCTGTTTTTT. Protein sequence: CASSISLDTGELFF.

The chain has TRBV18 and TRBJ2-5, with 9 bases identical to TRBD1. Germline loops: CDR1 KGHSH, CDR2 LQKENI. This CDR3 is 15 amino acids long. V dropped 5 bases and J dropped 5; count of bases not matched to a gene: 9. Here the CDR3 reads CASSLQGARGETQYF. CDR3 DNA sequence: TGTGCCAGCTCATTACAGGGGGCGCGAGGGGAGACCCAGTACTTC.

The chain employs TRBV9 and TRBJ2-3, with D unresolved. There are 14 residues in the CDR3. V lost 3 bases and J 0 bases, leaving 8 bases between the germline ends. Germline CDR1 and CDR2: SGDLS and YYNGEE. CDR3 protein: CASSDESSTDTQYF. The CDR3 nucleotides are TGTGCCAGCAGCGATGAGTCTAGCACAGATACGCAGTATTTT.

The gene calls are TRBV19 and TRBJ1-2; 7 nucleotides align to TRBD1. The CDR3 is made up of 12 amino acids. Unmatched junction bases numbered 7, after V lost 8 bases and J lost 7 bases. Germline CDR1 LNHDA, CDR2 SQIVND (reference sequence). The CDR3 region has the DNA TGTGCCAGTTGGGACAGAAAGAGTGGCTACACCTTC. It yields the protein CASWDRKSGYTF.

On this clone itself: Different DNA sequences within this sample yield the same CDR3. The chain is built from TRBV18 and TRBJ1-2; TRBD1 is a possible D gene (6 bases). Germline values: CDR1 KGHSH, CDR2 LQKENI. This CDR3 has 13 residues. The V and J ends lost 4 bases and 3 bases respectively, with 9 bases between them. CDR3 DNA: TGTGCCAGCTCACAACAGGGTGACTATGGCTACACCTTC. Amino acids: CASSQQGDYGYTF.

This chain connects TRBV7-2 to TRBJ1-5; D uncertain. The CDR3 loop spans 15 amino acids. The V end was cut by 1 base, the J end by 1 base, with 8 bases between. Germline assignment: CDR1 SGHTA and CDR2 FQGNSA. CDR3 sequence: CASSLGPQSNQPQHF. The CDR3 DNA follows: TGTGCCAGCAGCTTAGGTCCCCAGAGCAATCAGCCCCAGCATTTT.

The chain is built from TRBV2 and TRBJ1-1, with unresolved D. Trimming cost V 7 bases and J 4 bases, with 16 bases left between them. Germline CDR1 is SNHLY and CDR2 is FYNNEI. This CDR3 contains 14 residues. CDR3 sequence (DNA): TGTGCCAGCAACAAGGACTATGCTGGCACTGAAGCTTTCTTT. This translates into CASNKDYAGTEAFF.

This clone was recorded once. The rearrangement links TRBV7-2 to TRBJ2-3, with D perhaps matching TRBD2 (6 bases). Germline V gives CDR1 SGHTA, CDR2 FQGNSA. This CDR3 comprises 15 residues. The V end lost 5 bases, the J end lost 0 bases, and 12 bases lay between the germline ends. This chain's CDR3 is CASSGGSTSTDTQYF. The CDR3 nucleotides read TGTGCCAGCAGCGGGGGGTCGACTAGCACAGATACGCAGTATTTT.

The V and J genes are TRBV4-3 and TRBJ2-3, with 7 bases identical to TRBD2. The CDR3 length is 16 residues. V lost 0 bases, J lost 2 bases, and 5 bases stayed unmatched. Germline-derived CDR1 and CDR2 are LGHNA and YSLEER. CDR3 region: CASSQESGTHTDTQYF. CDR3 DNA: TGCGCCAGCAGCCAAGAGAGCGGGACCCACACAGATACGCAGTATTTT.

The CDR3 DNA is TGCGCCAGCGCGTCCGGGATGGGGTACGAGCAGTACTTC. It encodes CASASGMGYEQYF. This rearrangement joins TRBV4-1 to TRBJ2-7, with D maybe TRBD2 (5 bases). Germline V CDR1 and CDR2: MGHRA, YSYEKL. The CDR3 covers 13 residues. The V end was cut by 8 bases, the J end by 4 bases, with 15 bases between.

The CDR3 region is CASSKTSGGPSSTDTQYF. The CDR3, as DNA: TGTGCCAGCAGCAAAACCAGCGGGGGGCCTTCTAGCACAGATACGCAGTATTTT. The J gene is TRBJ2-3, the V gene TRBV21-1; TRBD2 is taken as the D call from the table, unchecked against the DNA. TRBV21-1 corresponds to a pseudogene. The CDR3 length is 18 residues.

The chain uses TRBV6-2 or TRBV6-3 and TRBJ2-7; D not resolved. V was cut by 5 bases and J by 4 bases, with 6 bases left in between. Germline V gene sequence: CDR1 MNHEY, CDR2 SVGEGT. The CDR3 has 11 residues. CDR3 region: CASSNSYEQYF. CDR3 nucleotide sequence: TGTGCCAGCAGTAATAGTTACGAGCAGTACTTC.

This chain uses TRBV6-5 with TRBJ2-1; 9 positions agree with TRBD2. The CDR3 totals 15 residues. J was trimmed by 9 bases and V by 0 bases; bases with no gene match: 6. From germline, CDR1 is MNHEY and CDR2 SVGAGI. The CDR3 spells CASSYSAGGRSEQFF. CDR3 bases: TGTGCCAGCAGTTACTCGGCGGGGGGGCGCAGTGAGCAGTTCTTC.

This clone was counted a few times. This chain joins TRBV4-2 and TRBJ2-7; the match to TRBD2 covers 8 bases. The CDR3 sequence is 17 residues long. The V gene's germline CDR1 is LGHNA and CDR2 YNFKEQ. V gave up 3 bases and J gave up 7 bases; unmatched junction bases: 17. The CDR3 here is CASSHAPLASGGGEQYF. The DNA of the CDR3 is TGTGCCAGCAGCCATGCTCCACTGGCTAGCGGCGGGGGGGAGCAGTACTTC.

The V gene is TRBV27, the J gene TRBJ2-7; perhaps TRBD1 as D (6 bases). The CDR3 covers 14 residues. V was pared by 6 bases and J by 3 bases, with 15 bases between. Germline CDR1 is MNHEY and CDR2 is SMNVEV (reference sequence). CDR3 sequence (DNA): TGTGCCAGCAGCCCTAGACAGGTTATCTACGAGCAGTACTTC. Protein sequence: CASSPRQVIYEQYF.

This chain's CDR3 is CASSEIGRGYTGELFF. The CDR3, as DNA: TGTGCCAGCAGCGAGATCGGGCGGGGGTACACCGGGGAGCTGTTTTTT. This chain joins TRBV9 and TRBJ2-2; 7 bases match TRBD2. CDR1 and CDR2 (germline): SGDLS, YYNGEE. This CDR3 comprises 16 residues. J gave up 3 bases and V 3 bases, and 8 bases lay outside the gene matches. Using reference TRBV9 and TRBJ2-2 for the parts outside the CDR3, the full variable domain is DSGVTQTPKHLITATGQRVTLRCSPRSGDLSVYWYQQSLDQGLQFLIQYYNGEERAKGNILERFSAQQFPDLHSELNLSSLELGDSALYFCASSEIGRGYTGELFFGEGSRLTVL.

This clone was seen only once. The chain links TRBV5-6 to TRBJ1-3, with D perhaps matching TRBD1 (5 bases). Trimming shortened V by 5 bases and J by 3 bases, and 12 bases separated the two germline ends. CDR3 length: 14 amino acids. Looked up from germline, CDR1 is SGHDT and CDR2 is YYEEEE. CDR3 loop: CASRLAGDGNTIYF. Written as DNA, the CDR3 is TGTGCCAGCAGGCTGGCGGGGGATGGAAACACCATATATTTT. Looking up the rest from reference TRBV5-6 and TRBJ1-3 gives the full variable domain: DAGVTQSPTHLIKTRGQQVTLRCSPKSGHDTVSWYQQALGQGPQFIFQYYEEEERQRGNFPDRFSGHQFPNYSSELNVNALLLGDSALYLCASRLAGDGNTIYFGEGSWLTVV.

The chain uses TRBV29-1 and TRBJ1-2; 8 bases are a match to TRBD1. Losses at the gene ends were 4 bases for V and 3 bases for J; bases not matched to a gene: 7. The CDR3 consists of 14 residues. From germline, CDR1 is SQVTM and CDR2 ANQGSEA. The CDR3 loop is CSVGQGTSHYGYTF. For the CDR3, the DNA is TGCAGCGTTGGACAGGGGACTTCCCACTATGGCTACACCTTC.

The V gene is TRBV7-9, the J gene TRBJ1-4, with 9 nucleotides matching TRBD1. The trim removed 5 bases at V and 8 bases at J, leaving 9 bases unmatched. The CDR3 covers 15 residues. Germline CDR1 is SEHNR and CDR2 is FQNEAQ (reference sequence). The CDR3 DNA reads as TGTGCCAGCAGCCCCTGGGACAGGGTTTTGGAAAAACTGTTTTTT. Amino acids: CASSPWDRVLEKLFF.

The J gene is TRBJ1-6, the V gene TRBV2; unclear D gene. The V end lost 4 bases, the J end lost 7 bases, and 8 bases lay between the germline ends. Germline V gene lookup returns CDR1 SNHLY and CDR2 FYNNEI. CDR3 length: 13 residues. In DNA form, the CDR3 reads TGTGCCAGCAGTGTGGGGAGGAATTCACCCCTCCACTTT. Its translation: CASSVGRNSPLHF. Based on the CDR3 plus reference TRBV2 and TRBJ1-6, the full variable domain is EPEVTQTPSHQVTQMGQEVILRCVPISNHLYFYWYRQILGQKVEFLVSFYNNEISEKSEIFDDQFSVERPDGSNFTLKIRSTKLEDSAMYFCASSVGRNSPLHFGNGTRLTVT.

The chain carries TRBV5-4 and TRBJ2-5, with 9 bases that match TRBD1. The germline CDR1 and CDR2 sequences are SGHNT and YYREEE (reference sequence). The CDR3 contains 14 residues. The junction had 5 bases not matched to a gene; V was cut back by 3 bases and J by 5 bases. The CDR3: CASSSRDREETQYF. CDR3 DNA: TGTGCCAGCAGCTCCCGGGACAGGGAGGAGACCCAGTACTTC.

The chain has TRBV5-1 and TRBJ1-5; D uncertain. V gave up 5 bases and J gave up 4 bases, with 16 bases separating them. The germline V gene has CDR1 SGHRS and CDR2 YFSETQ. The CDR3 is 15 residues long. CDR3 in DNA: TGCGCCAGCAGTCCTGTACCCGGGAGAAATCAGCCCCAGCATTTT. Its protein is CASSPVPGRNQPQHF.

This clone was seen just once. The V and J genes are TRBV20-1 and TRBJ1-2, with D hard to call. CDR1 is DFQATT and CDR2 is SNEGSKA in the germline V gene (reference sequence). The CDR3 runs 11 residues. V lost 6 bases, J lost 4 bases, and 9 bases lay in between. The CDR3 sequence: CSAHSIYGYTF. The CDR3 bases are TGCAGTGCACACAGCATCTATGGCTACACCTTC.

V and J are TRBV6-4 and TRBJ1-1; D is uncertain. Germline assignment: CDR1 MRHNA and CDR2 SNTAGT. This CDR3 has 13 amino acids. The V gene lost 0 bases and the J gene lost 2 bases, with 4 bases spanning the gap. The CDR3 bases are TGTGCCAGCAGTGACTCGTCAAACACTGAAGCTTTCTTT. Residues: CASSDSSNTEAFF.

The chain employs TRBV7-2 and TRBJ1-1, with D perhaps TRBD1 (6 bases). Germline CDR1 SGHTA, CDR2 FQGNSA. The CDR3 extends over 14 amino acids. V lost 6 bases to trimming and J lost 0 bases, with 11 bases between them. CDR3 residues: CASRPGHLNTEAFF. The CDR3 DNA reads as TGTGCCAGCAGACCGGGACACTTGAACACTGAAGCTTTCTTT.

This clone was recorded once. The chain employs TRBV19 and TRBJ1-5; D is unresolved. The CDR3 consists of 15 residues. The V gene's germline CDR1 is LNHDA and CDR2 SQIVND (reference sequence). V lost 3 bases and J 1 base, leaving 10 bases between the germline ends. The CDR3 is CASSIYPWSNQPQHF. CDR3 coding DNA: TGTGCCAGTAGTATCTACCCGTGGAGCAATCAGCCCCAGCATTTT. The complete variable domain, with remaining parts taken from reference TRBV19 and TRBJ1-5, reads DGGITQSPKYLFRKEGQNVTLSCEQNLNHDAMYWYRQDPGQGLRLIYYSQIVNDFQKGDIAEGYSVSREKKESFPLTVTSAQKNPTAFYLCASSIYPWSNQPQHFGDGTRLSIL.

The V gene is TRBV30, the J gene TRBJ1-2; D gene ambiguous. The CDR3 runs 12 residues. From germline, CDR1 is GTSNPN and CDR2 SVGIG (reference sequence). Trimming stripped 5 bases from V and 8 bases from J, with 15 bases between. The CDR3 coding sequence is TGTGCCTGGGAACCCCAAGCCGGGGGCTACACCTTC. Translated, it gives CAWEPQAGGYTF.

CDR3 coding DNA: TGCGCCAGCACAATGGAGTTCCAAGAGACCCAGTACTTC. Protein product: CASTMEFQETQYF. The chain employs TRBV5-1 and TRBJ2-5; no definite D call. Germline V gene data show CDR1 as SGHRS and CDR2 as YFSETQ. The CDR3 runs to 13 residues. Trimming took off 6 bases at V and 1 base at J, with 10 bases between the two ends.

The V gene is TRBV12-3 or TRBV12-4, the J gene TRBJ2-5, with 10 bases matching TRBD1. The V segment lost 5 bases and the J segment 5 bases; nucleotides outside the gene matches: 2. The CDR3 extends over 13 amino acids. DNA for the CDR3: TGTGCCAGCAGTGGGGGACAGGGGGAGACCCAGTACTTC. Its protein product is CASSGGQGETQYF.

CDR3 residues: CASSLGWDSKAFF. Here the CDR3 DNA reads TGTGCCAGCAGCTTAGGATGGGACAGTAAAGCTTTCTTT. The V and J genes are TRBV7-2 and TRBJ1-1, with 7 bases matching TRBD1. Losses at the gene ends were 1 base for V and 9 bases for J; bases not matched to a gene: 5. This CDR3 is built from 13 residues. CDR1 is SGHTA and CDR2 is FQGNSA in the germline V gene.